This T cell receptor beta chain was recorded in a study of blood T cell repertoires in COVID-19. This CDR3 contains 16 residues. CDR1 is SGHRS and CDR2 is YFSETQ in the germline V gene. With 1 base clipped from V and 3 bases from J, the junction kept 9 bases outside the gene matches. Per the original data handling: Nucleated cell number was recorded as an estimate derived from reference gene primer amplification. The assay was immunoSEQ multiplex PCR, and TCRdb's table has in-frame clones only and misses some. V and J calls and clone size follow that table, whereas D and trimming were derived from the DNA. The sample yields around 150,000 clones, 85% seen once.

The clonotype originates from a human donor with acute or convalescent COVID-19. The donor label of this sample is uncertain. Sequencing input: peripheral blood. The gene calls are TRBV5-1 and TRBJ2-7, with 8 bases lining up with TRBD1. CDR3 in amino acids: CASSLSFGQGLYEQYF. CDR3 coding DNA: TGCGCCAGCAGCTTGTCGTTTGGACAGGGTCTCTACGAGCAGTACTTC.